A selection of T cell receptor beta chains follows, all from one sample in a study of cytomegalovirus exposure and HLA in healthy donors. This table comes from immunoSEQ multiplex PCR, and its TCRdb copy is limited to in-frame clones, with some not included. The table has under 200,000 clones, approximately 80% seen once. Sequenced material: PBMCs. The origin of the receptors is a man between 18 and 35 years old in good health and CMV-seropositive. Both conserved end residues are part of each CDR3. The order of the fields is clone size, D gene, J gene, V gene, CDR3 protein, CDR3 DNA. The D gene is left open where the match is weak. The size field is filled for only some rows; it gives once, few, many or a size class.

abundance: NA; d_gene: TRBD1; j_gene: TRBJ2-2; v_gene: TRBV7-6; CDR3aa: CASSSRTGFTGELFF; CDR3nt: TGTGCCAGCAGCTCACGGACAGGGTTCACCGGGGAGCTGTTTTTT
abundance: NA; d_gene: TRBD2; j_gene: TRBJ2-2; v_gene: TRBV10-3; CDR3aa: CATLPREDTGELFF; CDR3nt: TGTGCCACCCTCCCCCGGGAGGACACCGGGGAGCTGTTTTTT
abundance: NA; d_gene: NA; j_gene: TRBJ2-1; v_gene: TRBV30; CDR3aa: CAWTVSYNEQFF; CDR3nt: TGTGCCTGGACGGTCTCCTACAATGAGCAGTTCTTC
abundance: NA; d_gene: TRBD2; j_gene: TRBJ2-3; v_gene: TRBV6-5; CDR3aa: CASSYRASGGNTQYF; CDR3nt: TGTGCCAGCAGTTATCGGGCTAGCGGTGGAAATACGCAGTATTTT
abundance: NA; d_gene: NA; j_gene: TRBJ1-5; v_gene: TRBV5-5; CDR3aa: CASSLAPGDQPQHF; CDR3nt: TGTGCCAGCAGCTTGGCCCCCGGGGATCAGCCCCAGCATTTT
abundance: NA; d_gene: NA; j_gene: TRBJ2-5; v_gene: TRBV5-1; CDR3aa: CASSFTGTGGHTTQYF; CDR3nt: TGCGCCAGCAGCTTTACCGGGACTGGAGGCCATACCACCCAGTACTTC
abundance: NA; d_gene: NA; j_gene: TRBJ2-6; v_gene: TRBV29-1; CDR3aa: CSVVFQSSGANGLTF; CDR3nt: TGCAGCGTTGTGTTCCAGAGCTCTGGGGCCAACGGCCTGACTTTC
abundance: NA; d_gene: NA; j_gene: TRBJ2-7; v_gene: TRBV23-1; CDR3aa: CASSQSPTGNSYEQYF; CDR3nt: TGCGCCAGCAGTCAATCACCGACAGGCAACTCCTACGAGCAGTACTTC
abundance: NA; d_gene: NA; j_gene: TRBJ2-2; v_gene: TRBV29-1; CDR3aa: CSVEAEEVYNTGELFF; CDR3nt: TGCAGCGTTGAAGCGGAGGAGGTGTACAACACCGGGGAGCTGTTTTTT
abundance: NA; d_gene: NA; j_gene: TRBJ1-5; v_gene: TRBV15; CDR3aa: CATSGGTPAQPQHF; CDR3nt: TGTGCCACCAGCGGAGGGACACCGGCCCAGCCCCAGCATTTT
abundance: NA; d_gene: NA; j_gene: TRBJ1-2; v_gene: TRBV10-3; CDR3aa: CAIREDRANYGYTF; CDR3nt: TGTGCCATCAGGGAGGACAGAGCCAACTATGGCTACACCTTC
abundance: few; d_gene: TRBD2; j_gene: TRBJ2-1; v_gene: TRBV9; CDR3aa: CASSSLAGGLYNEQFF; CDR3nt: TGTGCCAGCAGCTCCTTAGCGGGGGGGCTTTACAATGAGCAGTTCTTC
abundance: NA; d_gene: NA; j_gene: TRBJ1-1; v_gene: TRBV10-3; CDR3aa: CAISGGGITEAFF; CDR3nt: TGTGCCATCAGTGGGGGGGGAATCACTGAAGCTTTCTTT
abundance: NA; d_gene: NA; j_gene: TRBJ2-1; v_gene: TRBV6-6; CDR3aa: CASSYSPGVLYNEQFF; CDR3nt: TGTGCCAGCAGTTACTCTCCGGGGGTACTCTACAATGAGCAGTTCTTC
abundance: NA; d_gene: NA; j_gene: TRBJ2-1; v_gene: TRBV2; CDR3aa: CASLNGGYIYNEQFF; CDR3nt: TGTGCCAGCCTGAACGGGGGTTACATTTACAATGAGCAGTTCTTC
abundance: NA; d_gene: NA; j_gene: TRBJ2-7; v_gene: TRBV6-5; CDR3aa: CASSYVLGREQYF; CDR3nt: TGTGCCAGCAGTTACGTCTTAGGGAGGGAGCAGTACTTC
abundance: NA; d_gene: NA; j_gene: TRBJ1-2; v_gene: TRBV19; CDR3aa: CASSIVWAAAPGYTF; CDR3nt: TGTGCCAGTAGTATAGTATGGGCAGCAGCCCCCGGCTACACCTTC
abundance: few; d_gene: NA; j_gene: TRBJ2-3; v_gene: TRBV19; CDR3aa: CASSIDFWGAHPSTDTQYF; CDR3nt: TGTGCCAGTAGTATAGATTTTTGGGGCGCCCACCCTAGCACAGATACGCAGTATTTT
abundance: NA; d_gene: NA; j_gene: TRBJ2-3; v_gene: TRBV19; CDR3aa: CASSMGPATTDTQYF; CDR3nt: TGTGCCAGTAGTATGGGGCCGGCGACCACAGATACGCAGTATTTT